These 24 T cell receptor beta chains were sequenced from one sample in a study of response to subunit inactivated influenza vaccine. One entry per CDR3 protein results from TCRdb running MiXCR on the RT-PCR reads. The sample carries just under 550,000 distinct CDR3 sequences, less than 25% recorded once. The data also belong to a second study, concerning T cells expressing NK-cell markers. This second study notes: Libraries used 5'RACE template switching adding universal primer site and UMIs.

The sample consisted of CD4+ T cells sorted from PBMCs, taken approximately 13 days after vaccination. These receptors were obtained from a man over 45 who received an inactivated influenza vaccine.

The chain carries TRBV12-3 or TRBV12-4 and TRBJ1-5; 11 nucleotides align to TRBD1. V lost 8 bases, J lost 4 bases, and 10 bases stayed unmatched. The length of the CDR3 is 16 residues. This chain's CDR3 is CASARGGTGGNQPQHF. The CDR3 DNA reads TGTGCCAGCGCCAGGGGTGGGACAGGGGGGAATCAGCCCCAGCATTTT.

The V call is TRBV6-1, the J call TRBJ2-2; D perhaps matches TRBD2 (6 bases). V shed 6 bases and J shed 5 bases, with 13 bases lying between them. The CDR3 covers 14 residues. Germline V lookup: CDR1 MNHNS, CDR2 SASEGT. The DNA of the CDR3 is TGTGCCAGCAGAAGCGGGCTCCGGACCGGGGAGCTGTTTTTT. Amino acid sequence: CASRSGLRTGELFF.

V is TRBV20-1 and J is TRBJ1-2; possible D gene TRBD1, 5 bases. Per the germline V gene, CDR1 is DFQATT and CDR2 is SNEGSKA (reference sequence). The CDR3 extends over 14 amino acids. The V end lost 4 bases, the J end lost 5 bases, and 17 bases lay between the germline ends. The CDR3 spells CSATPNEGLYGYTF. The CDR3 nucleotides are TGCAGTGCTACCCCTAACGAGGGGCTTTATGGCTACACCTTC.

This clonotype was picked up a small number of times. This chain uses TRBV7-9 with TRBJ2-3, with D possibly being TRBD1 or TRBD2 (5 bases each). Trimming pared 5 bases from V and 3 bases from J, leaving 15 bases between. The CDR3 consists of 15 residues. Germline CDR1 and CDR2: SEHNR and FQNEAQ (reference sequence). The CDR3 region has the DNA TGTGCCAGCAGCCGGGACCCGCGAGGAACAGATACGCAGTATTTT. This gives the protein CASSRDPRGTDTQYF.

The V call is TRBV6-1, the J call TRBJ2-7; TRBD2 matches at 7 bases. The CDR3 runs to 15 residues. With 6 bases clipped from V and 0 bases from J, the junction kept 8 bases outside the gene matches. Germline CDR1 and CDR2: MNHNS and SASEGT. The CDR3 here is CASSSSGQSSYEQYF. DNA for the CDR3: TGTGCCAGCAGCAGTAGCGGGCAGAGCTCCTACGAGCAGTACTTC.

This clonotype turned up a few times. The rearrangement uses TRBV20-1 and TRBJ2-7; 7 bases map to TRBD1. CDR1 and CDR2 from the germline V gene are DFQATT and SNEGSKA (reference sequence). This CDR3 is 12 amino acids long. V was clipped by 3 bases and J by 7 bases; unmatched bases: 6. The DNA of the CDR3 is TGCAGTGCTAGGGGACAGCCTAATGAGCAGTACTTC. This sequence encodes CSARGQPNEQYF.

Ten or more counts support this clonotype. The chain uses TRBV4-2 and TRBJ2-7; the match to TRBD2 covers 11 bases. V was pared by 1 base and J by 1 base, with 3 bases of the junction left unmatched. The CDR3 totals 16 residues. Germline CDR1 reads LGHNA; CDR2 reads YNFKEQ. The CDR3 coding sequence is TGTGCCAGCAGCCAAGGACTAGCGGGGTTATCCTACGAGCAGTACTTC. Translating it yields CASSQGLAGLSYEQYF.

This clonotype was picked up a small number of times. The chain has TRBV11-2 and TRBJ2-1; 11 positions agree with TRBD2. The CDR3 contains 19 residues. The V gene's germline CDR1 is SGHAT and CDR2 FQNNGV. Trimming at V came to 4 bases and at J to 2 bases, leaving 13 bases not matched to a gene. This chain's CDR3 is CASSSPGTSGQGPYNEQFF. The CDR3 nucleotides read TGTGCCAGCAGCTCACCGGGGACTAGCGGACAAGGCCCCTACAATGAGCAGTTCTTC.

The CDR3, as DNA: TGTGCCAGCAGCTTCACTCCAACTAATGAAAAACTGTTTTTT. Its translation is CASSFTPTNEKLFF. The chain recombines TRBV7-2 with TRBJ1-4; no clear D. Germline-derived CDR1 and CDR2 are SGHTA and FQGNSA. This CDR3 comprises 14 residues. V lost 3 bases to trimming and J lost 0 bases, with 5 bases between them.

This clonotype was recorded at least ten times. This chain connects TRBV5-1 to TRBJ1-4; TRBD1 matches 7 bases. V trimming: 4 bases; J trimming: 0 bases; junction bases outside the gene matches: 3. Germline values: CDR1 SGHRS, CDR2 YFSETQ. The CDR3 length is 15 residues. For the CDR3, the DNA is TGCGCCAGCAGCGACGGGACAGCAACTAATGAAAAACTGTTTTTT. It is translated as CASSDGTATNEKLFF.

The rearrangement links TRBV6-5 to TRBJ2-5; possibly TRBD1 or TRBD2 for D (6 bases each). Trimming shortened V by 5 bases and J by 4 bases, and 14 bases separated the two germline ends. Germline V CDR1 and CDR2: MNHEY, SVGAGI. This CDR3 is 14 amino acids long. The CDR3 loop is CASSPSGARETQYF. As DNA, the CDR3 is TGTGCCAGCAGTCCCTCGGGGGCGCGAGAGACCCAGTACTTC.

The chain joins TRBV6-1 to TRBJ2-7; possible D gene TRBD2, 6 bases. The CDR3 is 13 residues long. The germline CDR1 and CDR2 sequences are MNHNS and SASEGT. The V end was cut by 7 bases, the J end by 1 base, with 11 bases between. The CDR3 protein is CASTVAGSYEQYF. The CDR3, as DNA: TGTGCCAGCACGGTGGCGGGATCCTACGAGCAGTACTTC.

This chain links TRBV6-2 or TRBV6-3 with TRBJ1-2, with D maybe TRBD1 (6 bases). Germline V CDR1 and CDR2: MNHEY, SVGEGT. Trimming removed 7 bases from V and 4 bases from J, with 22 bases in between. The CDR3 has 16 residues. CDR3 sequence (DNA): TGTGCCAGCACCCATCTTGGCAGGGGTACCCGCTATGGCTACACCTTC. Its translation: CASTHLGRGTRYGYTF.

The chain employs TRBV18 and TRBJ2-1, with TRBD1 matching 8 bases. Germline trimming cut 1 base from V and 8 bases from J; bases unmatched to any gene: 10. Germline V gives CDR1 KGHSH, CDR2 LQKENI. The CDR3 loop spans 16 amino acids. The CDR3 DNA sequence: TGTGCCAGCTCACCACTTTTGGACAGGGCGGGCGATGAGCAGTTCTTC. Its protein product is CASSPLLDRAGDEQFF.

The V call is TRBV7-3, the J call TRBJ2-5, with 8 bases aligning to TRBD2. CDR3 length: 15 residues. Germline assignment: CDR1 SGHTA and CDR2 FQGTGA. With V trimmed by 2 bases and J by 2 bases, 4 bases remained unmatched. CDR3 DNA: TGTGCCAGCAGCTTAGTAGCGGGAAGACAAGAGACCCAGTACTTC. Protein sequence: CASSLVAGRQETQYF.

This clonotype was found a few times. The rearrangement joins TRBV27 to TRBJ2-7; weak D call: TRBD2 (5 bases). Trimming shortened V by 5 bases and J by 3 bases, and 14 bases separated the two germline ends. CDR3 size: 14 residues. From germline, CDR1 is MNHEY and CDR2 SMNVEV (reference sequence). The DNA of the CDR3 is TGTGCCAGCAGTCTGAGGGAAGCCAGCTACGAGCAGTACTTC. Encoded protein: CASSLREASYEQYF.

At least ten counts were recorded for this clonotype. V gene TRBV28 combines with J gene TRBJ2-7, with D possibly matching TRBD1 (6 bases). Deletions cut 7 bases from V and 3 bases from J, with 7 bases between. The germline CDR1 and CDR2 sequences are MDHEN and SYDVKM. The CDR3 runs 11 residues. In DNA, the CDR3 is TGTGCCAGCACCAGGGGCTACGAGCAGTACTTC. This sequence encodes CASTRGYEQYF.

This clonotype was seen at least ten times. As DNA, the CDR3 is TGTGCCAGCAGTCGGGTCGGGCAGCCCCAGCATTTT. It translates to CASSRVGQPQHF. V is TRBV6-6 and J is TRBJ1-5; D gene uncertain. Trimming stripped 5 bases from V and 7 bases from J, with 9 bases between. The CDR3 is made up of 12 amino acids. Germline V CDR1 and CDR2: MNHNY, SVGAGI (reference sequence).

The chain combines TRBV6-2 or TRBV6-3 with TRBJ2-7; 9 nucleotides match TRBD1. J gave up 5 bases and V 3 bases, and 8 bases lay outside the gene matches. Germline CDR1 MNHEY, CDR2 SVGEGT. CDR3 length equals 15 residues. CDR3 region: CASSYSDRGVHEQYF. In DNA, the CDR3 is TGTGCCAGCAGTTATTCCGACAGGGGGGTCCACGAGCAGTACTTC.

This clonotype was observed at least ten times. The CDR3 DNA reads as TGCAGTGCTAGGGGGGGGAGCTCCTACAATGAGCAGTTCTTC. This codes for CSARGGSSYNEQFF. The J gene is TRBJ2-1, the V gene TRBV20-1, with 7 bases lining up with TRBD2. Germline CDR1 is DFQATT and CDR2 is SNEGSKA (reference sequence). CDR3 size: 14 residues. The V segment lost 3 bases and the J segment 0 bases; nucleotides outside the gene matches: 2.

This clonotype was observed a few times. The V gene is TRBV7-2, the J gene TRBJ2-5, with 13 bases matching TRBD2. Germline V gene data show CDR1 as SGHTA and CDR2 as FQGNSA. J lost 5 bases, V lost 0 bases, and 0 bases had no gene match. The CDR3 loop spans 15 amino acids. The CDR3 spells CASSLAGLAGETQYF. DNA for the CDR3: TGTGCCAGCAGCTTAGCGGGACTAGCGGGGGAGACCCAGTACTTC.

This clonotype occurred a few times. This chain uses TRBV5-1 with TRBJ2-7, with D perhaps matching TRBD1 (6 bases). Trimming stripped 0 bases from V and 5 bases from J, with 12 bases between. This CDR3 is 14 amino acids long. From germline, CDR1 is SGHRS and CDR2 YFSETQ. This CDR3 is CASSLGATGNEQYF. DNA for the CDR3: TGCGCCAGCAGCTTGGGGGCAACAGGGAACGAGCAGTACTTC.

The sample holds a few counts of this clonotype. This chain links TRBV5-1 with TRBJ2-1, with D uncertain. The V gene lost 2 bases and the J gene lost 0 bases, with 12 bases spanning the gap. The CDR3 runs 16 residues. Germline CDR1 SGHRS, CDR2 YFSETQ. CDR3: CASSFSSLVSYNEQFF. Here the CDR3 DNA reads TGCGCCAGCAGCTTCAGTTCACTTGTCTCCTACAATGAGCAGTTCTTC.

This chain links TRBV20-1 with TRBJ1-1; D call uncertain. V lost 3 bases, J lost 0 bases, and 11 bases lay in between. This CDR3 is built from 14 residues. Germline loops: CDR1 DFQATT, CDR2 SNEGSKA (reference sequence). CDR3 region: CSASGQPMNTEAFF. CDR3 DNA sequence: TGCAGTGCTAGTGGCCAGCCAATGAACACTGAAGCTTTCTTT.